These T cell receptor beta chains were read from a single sample in a study of shared clonotypes between healthy human individuals. Sequencing used immunoSEQ multiplex PCR; TCRdb keeps in-frame clones, though not all of them. The sample holds some 2,100,000 clones, under 95% seen once. The sequenced sample was naive CD8+ T cells from PBMCs. These receptors originate from a man aged 18 to 30 in good health. Some clones in this sample may be carry-over from other donors' samples. Both conserved end residues are part of each CDR3. D genes are given only for firm matches. Size tells how often a clone was seen (once, few, many) or the class of an expanded clone, and some rows leave it out.

v_call: TRBV28
clone_size: NA
d_call: TRBD2
j_call: TRBJ2-7
cdr3_aa: CASNSVTSGSYEQYF
cdr3_nt: TGTGCCAGCAACTCAGTGACTAGCGGTTCCTACGAGCAGTACTTC

v_call: TRBV15
clone_size: NA
d_call: TRBD1
j_call: TRBJ2-2
cdr3_aa: CATSREQGQELFF
cdr3_nt: TGTGCCACCAGCAGAGAACAGGGGCAGGAGCTGTTTTTT

v_call: TRBV19
clone_size: NA
d_call: NA
j_call: TRBJ2-2
cdr3_aa: CASSLLERSTGELFF
cdr3_nt: TGTGCCAGTAGCCTACTAGAAAGGAGCACCGGGGAGCTGTTTTTT

v_call: TRBV30
clone_size: NA
d_call: NA
j_call: TRBJ1-1
cdr3_aa: CAWSPARSEAFF
cdr3_nt: TGTGCCTGGAGCCCAGCTCGCTCCGAAGCTTTCTTT

v_call: TRBV27
clone_size: NA
d_call: NA
j_call: TRBJ2-7
cdr3_aa: CASSFVGSLYEQYF
cdr3_nt: TGTGCCAGCAGTTTCGTAGGGTCCTTATACGAGCAGTACTTC

v_call: TRBV6-5
clone_size: few
d_call: NA
j_call: TRBJ1-1
cdr3_aa: CASSAGNTEAFF
cdr3_nt: TGTGCCAGCAGTGCAGGGAACACTGAAGCTTTCTTT

v_call: TRBV4-1
clone_size: NA
d_call: NA
j_call: TRBJ1-6
cdr3_aa: CASSQETGTYNSPLHF
cdr3_nt: TGCGCCAGCAGCCAAGAGACAGGAACATATAATTCACCCCTCCACTTT

v_call: TRBV9
clone_size: NA
d_call: TRBD2
j_call: TRBJ2-3
cdr3_aa: CASSVGGDTQYF
cdr3_nt: TGTGCCAGCAGCGTCGGGGGGGATACGCAGTATTTT

v_call: TRBV11-2
clone_size: NA
d_call: TRBD1
j_call: TRBJ2-1
cdr3_aa: CASSLGGDRGFNEQFF
cdr3_nt: TGTGCCAGCAGCTTAGGGGGGGACAGGGGATTCAATGAGCAGTTCTTC

v_call: TRBV27
clone_size: NA
d_call: NA
j_call: TRBJ2-5
cdr3_aa: CASSDQLYQETQYF
cdr3_nt: TGTGCCAGCAGTGACCAGTTGTACCAAGAGACCCAGTACTTC

v_call: TRBV19
clone_size: NA
d_call: NA
j_call: TRBJ1-1
cdr3_aa: CASRSRTENTEAFF
cdr3_nt: TGTGCCAGTAGGAGCCGGACTGAGAACACTGAAGCTTTCTTT

v_call: TRBV27
clone_size: NA
d_call: NA
j_call: TRBJ2-7
cdr3_aa: CASSFGRLGMREQYF
cdr3_nt: TGTGCCAGCAGTTTTGGGAGGCTTGGGATGAGGGAGCAGTACTTC

v_call: TRBV28
clone_size: NA
d_call: NA
j_call: TRBJ2-7
cdr3_aa: CASSSTDWTEQYF
cdr3_nt: TGTGCCAGCAGTTCCACCGACTGGACCGAGCAGTACTTC

v_call: TRBV25-1
clone_size: NA
d_call: TRBD1
j_call: TRBJ2-1
cdr3_aa: CASSPDREIYNEQFF
cdr3_nt: TGTGCCAGCAGTCCGGACAGGGAGATATACAATGAGCAGTTCTTC

v_call: TRBV14
clone_size: NA
d_call: TRBD2
j_call: TRBJ2-1
cdr3_aa: CASSQVEVRQRTRQFF
cdr3_nt: TGTGCCAGCAGCCAAGTCGAGGTCCGACAGCGGACTAGACAGTTCTTC

v_call: TRBV13
clone_size: NA
d_call: NA
j_call: TRBJ1-4
cdr3_aa: CASSPGYFPNEKLFF
cdr3_nt: TGTGCCAGCAGTCCCGGGTACTTTCCTAATGAAAAACTGTTTTTT

v_call: TRBV19
clone_size: NA
d_call: TRBD1
j_call: TRBJ1-5
cdr3_aa: CASRYKGQGSQPQHF
cdr3_nt: TGTGCCAGTAGATATAAGGGACAGGGAAGTCAGCCCCAGCATTTT

v_call: TRBV19
clone_size: NA
d_call: NA
j_call: TRBJ2-1
cdr3_aa: CASRGWTYNEQFF
cdr3_nt: TGTGCCAGTAGGGGATGGACCTACAATGAGCAGTTCTTC

v_call: TRBV5-1
clone_size: NA
d_call: NA
j_call: TRBJ2-1
cdr3_aa: CASSLEVGIKAYNEQFF
cdr3_nt: TGCGCCAGCAGCTTGGAGGTCGGGATAAAGGCTTACAATGAGCAGTTCTTC

v_call: TRBV2
clone_size: NA
d_call: TRBD2
j_call: TRBJ2-2
cdr3_aa: CASSSSGRRGRTGELFF
cdr3_nt: TGTGCCAGCAGTTCAAGCGGGAGGCGAGGGAGGACCGGGGAGCTGTTTTTT

v_call: TRBV7-2
clone_size: NA
d_call: NA
j_call: TRBJ1-4
cdr3_aa: CASSYPWDHNEKLFF
cdr3_nt: TGTGCCAGCAGCTACCCTTGGGACCATAATGAAAAACTGTTTTTT

v_call: TRBV4-1
clone_size: NA
d_call: NA
j_call: TRBJ1-5
cdr3_aa: CASSQDARAYNQPQPQHF
cdr3_nt: TGCGCCAGCAGCCAAGATGCCAGGGCCTACAATCAGCCCCAGCCCCAGCATTTT

v_call: TRBV7-8
clone_size: NA
d_call: NA
j_call: TRBJ1-4
cdr3_aa: CASRFGAGATNEKLFF
cdr3_nt: TGTGCCAGCAGGTTCGGGGCAGGCGCAACTAATGAAAAACTGTTTTTT

v_call: TRBV7-9
clone_size: NA
d_call: NA
j_call: TRBJ1-2
cdr3_aa: CASSLAGVNYGYTF
cdr3_nt: TGTGCCAGCAGCTTGGCAGGGGTCAACTATGGCTACACCTTC

v_call: TRBV7-3
clone_size: NA
d_call: NA
j_call: TRBJ1-2
cdr3_aa: CASSLARGPADYGYTF
cdr3_nt: TGTGCCAGCAGCTTGGCTCGAGGCCCGGCGGACTATGGCTACACCTTC

v_call: TRBV27
clone_size: NA
d_call: NA
j_call: TRBJ2-3
cdr3_aa: CASSLSPSYEDTQYF
cdr3_nt: TGTGCCAGCAGTTTATCCCCCTCCTACGAGGATACGCAGTATTTT

v_call: TRBV27
clone_size: once
d_call: NA
j_call: TRBJ1-1
cdr3_aa: CASSSRGQMNTEAFF
cdr3_nt: TGTGCCAGCAGCAGCCGGGGTCAGATGAACACTGAAGCTTTCTTT

v_call: TRBV13
clone_size: NA
d_call: TRBD2
j_call: TRBJ2-7
cdr3_aa: CASSPPSGPPYEQYF
cdr3_nt: TGTGCCAGCAGCCCGCCTAGCGGGCCTCCCTACGAGCAGTACTTC

v_call: TRBV7-7
clone_size: NA
d_call: TRBD1
j_call: TRBJ2-5
cdr3_aa: CASSFGTGDPQTETQYF
cdr3_nt: TGTGCCAGCAGCTTTGGGACAGGGGACCCACAGACAGAGACCCAGTACTTC

v_call: TRBV23-1
clone_size: NA
d_call: NA
j_call: TRBJ2-7
cdr3_aa: CASSQPASRDSYEQYF
cdr3_nt: TGCGCCAGCAGTCAACCCGCCTCGCGGGACTCCTACGAGCAGTACTTC

v_call: TRBV27
clone_size: NA
d_call: NA
j_call: TRBJ2-2
cdr3_aa: CASSPRQTNTGELFF
cdr3_nt: TGTGCCAGCAGTCCGCGACAGACCAACACCGGGGAGCTGTTTTTT

v_call: TRBV2
clone_size: NA
d_call: TRBD2
j_call: TRBJ2-7
cdr3_aa: CASSDQREGIYEQYF
cdr3_nt: TGTGCCAGCAGTGACCAGCGGGAGGGCATCTACGAGCAGTACTTC

v_call: TRBV7-8
clone_size: NA
d_call: NA
j_call: TRBJ2-3
cdr3_aa: CASSRTTDTQYF
cdr3_nt: TGTGCCAGCAGCCGGACCACAGATACGCAGTATTTT

v_call: TRBV10-2
clone_size: NA
d_call: TRBD1
j_call: TRBJ1-2
cdr3_aa: CASSARGRGYTF
cdr3_nt: TGCGCCAGCAGCGCCAGGGGGCGTGGCTACACCTTC

v_call: TRBV28
clone_size: NA
d_call: TRBD2
j_call: TRBJ2-1
cdr3_aa: CASSSTSGAYNEQFF
cdr3_nt: TGTGCCAGCAGTTCAACTAGCGGGGCCTACAATGAGCAGTTCTTC

v_call: TRBV7-7
clone_size: NA
d_call: TRBD1
j_call: TRBJ2-3
cdr3_aa: CASSLRPGGDTQYF
cdr3_nt: TGTGCCAGCAGCTTACGGCCAGGGGGAGATACGCAGTATTTT

v_call: TRBV7-9
clone_size: NA
d_call: NA
j_call: TRBJ1-1
cdr3_aa: CASSPLGGRGPEDTEAFF
cdr3_nt: TGTGCCAGCAGCCCCCTAGGGGGGCGCGGGCCTGAGGACACTGAAGCTTTCTTT

v_call: TRBV5-5
clone_size: NA
d_call: NA
j_call: TRBJ2-2
cdr3_aa: CASSLSRNSNTGELFF
cdr3_nt: TGTGCCAGCAGCCTAAGCAGGAACTCTAACACCGGGGAGCTGTTTTTT

v_call: TRBV14
clone_size: NA
d_call: TRBD1
j_call: TRBJ1-2
cdr3_aa: CASSPHRGYGYTF
cdr3_nt: TGTGCCAGCAGCCCACACAGGGGTTATGGCTACACCTTC

v_call: TRBV7-9
clone_size: once
d_call: TRBD2
j_call: TRBJ2-7
cdr3_aa: CASSLGGVSHEQYF
cdr3_nt: TGTGCCAGCAGCCTGGGGGGGGTGTCCCACGAGCAGTACTTC

v_call: TRBV19
clone_size: NA
d_call: TRBD2
j_call: TRBJ2-1
cdr3_aa: CASTKLATYNEQFF
cdr3_nt: TGTGCCAGTACAAAACTAGCGACTTACAATGAGCAGTTCTTC

v_call: TRBV29-1
clone_size: NA
d_call: TRBD2
j_call: TRBJ2-7
cdr3_aa: CSVEQVGLTSGRYEQYF
cdr3_nt: TGCAGCGTTGAACAGGTCGGGCTGACTAGCGGGAGGTACGAGCAGTACTTC

v_call: TRBV19
clone_size: NA
d_call: TRBD1
j_call: TRBJ2-7
cdr3_aa: CASSKDRDQHEQYF
cdr3_nt: TGTGCCAGTAGTAAGGACAGGGATCAACACGAGCAGTACTTC

v_call: TRBV2
clone_size: NA
d_call: TRBD1
j_call: TRBJ2-7
cdr3_aa: CASRPGTGLSYEQYF
cdr3_nt: TGTGCCAGCAGGCCCGGGACAGGGCTCTCCTACGAGCAGTACTTC

v_call: TRBV15
clone_size: NA
d_call: NA
j_call: TRBJ1-4
cdr3_aa: CATSRAGRTNEKLFF
cdr3_nt: TGTGCCACCAGCAGAGCGGGCAGGACTAATGAAAAACTGTTTTTT

v_call: TRBV4-1
clone_size: NA
d_call: NA
j_call: TRBJ2-2
cdr3_aa: CASSQVRLAGELFF
cdr3_nt: TGCGCCAGCAGCCAAGTGCGGCTAGCCGGGGAGCTGTTTTTT

v_call: TRBV15
clone_size: NA
d_call: NA
j_call: TRBJ1-4
cdr3_aa: CATSRTGNSHDEKLFF
cdr3_nt: TGTGCCACCAGCAGAACAGGGAACTCCCATGATGAAAAACTGTTTTTT

v_call: TRBV19
clone_size: NA
d_call: NA
j_call: TRBJ1-4
cdr3_aa: CASTTLGATNEKLFF
cdr3_nt: TGTGCCAGTACTACTCTGGGGGCTACCAATGAAAAACTGTTTTTT

v_call: TRBV5-5
clone_size: NA
d_call: NA
j_call: TRBJ2-7
cdr3_aa: CASSLVRGQYYEQYF
cdr3_nt: TGTGCCAGCAGCTTGGTTAGGGGCCAGTACTACGAGCAGTACTTC

v_call: TRBV10-1
clone_size: once
d_call: NA
j_call: TRBJ1-1
cdr3_aa: CASSGVNTEAFF
cdr3_nt: TGCGCCAGCAGTGGCGTGAACACTGAAGCTTTCTTT

v_call: TRBV27
clone_size: NA
d_call: TRBD1
j_call: TRBJ2-2
cdr3_aa: CASATGGGPGELFF
cdr3_nt: TGTGCCAGCGCTACAGGGGGTGGACCCGGGGAGCTGTTTTTT

v_call: TRBV10-3
clone_size: few
d_call: NA
j_call: TRBJ1-1
cdr3_aa: CAISEPTVGLNTEAFF
cdr3_nt: TGTGCCATCAGTGAGCCGACAGTGGGGCTGAACACTGAAGCTTTCTTT

v_call: TRBV13
clone_size: NA
d_call: NA
j_call: TRBJ2-1
cdr3_aa: CASSSRLDMDEQFF
cdr3_nt: TGTGCCAGCAGCTCGCGACTCGATATGGATGAGCAGTTCTTC